These T cell receptor beta chains were read from a single sample in a study of T cells in Graves' hyperthyroidism and ophthalmopathy. MiXCR, applied by TCRdb to the multiplex PCR reads, yields one record per CDR3 protein. The sample consists of around 690,000 distinct CDR3 sequences, around 21% of them appearing once. The sequencing input was blood. These receptor sequences come from a man aged 25-45 years with Graves' ophthalmopathy. Each CDR3 is given with its conserved first and last residue. A D gene is named only where the DNA matches it firmly. Clone size, where shown, is once, few, many, or a class for clones that have expanded.

d_gene	abundance	j_gene	v_gene	CDR3nt	CDR3aa
-	-	TRBJ1-5	TRBV20-1	TGCGGTGCTAGGATCAGGTGGGGCGCCGGGCAGCCCCAGCATTTT	CGARIRWGAGQPQHF
-	few	TRBJ1-1	TRBV7-6	TGTGCCAGCAGCTTAGGGGGGGCGTCCACTGAAGCTTTCTTT	CASSLGGASTEAFF
TRBD1	-	TRBJ1-3	TRBV6-5	TGTGCCAGCAGTTACCGGCTTCGGAGAGAGACAGGGCAGATTCTTGGAAACACCACATATTTT	CASSYRLRRETGQILGNTTYF
-	-	TRBJ1-1	TRBV12-3/TRBV12-4	TGTGCCACCCAAAGGGGGGGGGCAAGAACTGAAGCTTTCTTT	CATQRGGARTEAFF
TRBD1	few	TRBJ1-4	TRBV20-1	TGCAGTGCTAGAGCGGTACAGGGGAAAGGCGCAACTAATGAAAAACTGTTTTTT	CSARAVQGKGATNEKLFF
-	few	TRBJ2-3	TRBV20-1	TGCAGTGCTAAGCCCCCTGCTAGCACAGATACGCAGTATTTT	CSAKPPASTDTQYF
-	many	TRBJ1-4	TRBV28	TGTGCCAGCAGTAAATACAGCCCCGCTAATGAAAAACTGTTTTTT	CASSKYSPANEKLFF
TRBD1	many	TRBJ2-5	TRBV28	TGTGCCAGCAGGCGACCTAGTGAGACAGGGAAAGAGACCCAGTACTTC	CASRRPSETGKETQYF
-	many	TRBJ1-1	TRBV28	TGTGCCAGCAGCTCCTTGGGGGGTTATGAAGCTTTCTTT	CASSSLGGYEAFF
TRBD2	few	TRBJ2-1	TRBV5-1	TGCGCCAGCAGCCATCAAACTAGCGGGGCATACAATGAGCAGTTCTTC	CASSHQTSGAYNEQFF
TRBD1	once	TRBJ1-1	TRBV7-2	TGTGCCAGCAGCCCCCGACAGGGGGCGGTGGGCACTGAAGCTTTCTTT	CASSPRQGAVGTEAFF
TRBD2	-	TRBJ2-3	TRBV12-3/TRBV12-4	TGTGCCAGCAGCCCAGCGGTGGTAGCGGGTGCTAGCACAGATACGCAGTATTTT	CASSPAVVAGASTDTQYF
TRBD2	-	TRBJ2-2	TRBV5-1	TGCGCCAGCAGCTTGGCTTTACTAGCGGGAGAGTCCGGGGAGCTGTTTTTT	CASSLALLAGESGELFF
TRBD2	once	TRBJ2-1	TRBV27	TGTGCCAGCAGTTTATCGTTCGTGGGGGGACTAGCGGGGGACAATGAGCAGTTCTTC	CASSLSFVGGLAGDNEQFF
-	many	TRBJ1-1	TRBV7-9	TGTGCCAGCAGCTTAGAAGACGGAAAAGCTTTCTTT	CASSLEDGKAFF
-	-	TRBJ1-4	TRBV19	TGTGCCAGTAGTCTGGACAGCCGACTTCTTAAAACTAATGAAAAACTGTTTTTT	CASSLDSRLLKTNEKLFF
-	-	TRBJ2-1	TRBV6-1	TGTGCCAGCAACGAGGCAGGGAACTACAATGAGCAGTTCTTC	CASNEAGNYNEQFF
-	many	TRBJ2-7	TRBV2	TGTGCCAGCAGGAAGGAAGGGGTTGGCGAGCAGTACTTC	CASRKEGVGEQYF
-	-	TRBJ2-1	TRBV7-2	TGTGCCAGCAGCTCCAGTTGGGGACTCCACAATGAGCAGTTCTTC	CASSSSWGLHNEQFF
-	few	TRBJ1-5	TRBV28	TGTGCCAGCGGGAGGTCGAGCAATCAGCCCCAGCATTTT	CASGRSSNQPQHF
TRBD1	many	TRBJ2-5	TRBV20-1	TGCAGTGCGAGAAAGGACAGGGGGGAAGAGACCCAGTACTTC	CSARKDRGEETQYF
TRBD2	-	TRBJ2-7	TRBV4-1	TGCGCCAGCAGCCAAGAGGGGACTAGCGGGTTCGAGCAGTACTTC	CASSQEGTSGFEQYF